This T cell receptor (beta chain) was captured by sequencing in a study of CD8 T cells in ankylosing spondylitis. Study outcomes and limitations: In ankylosing spondylitis patients, matched synovial fluid reportedly showed significant enrichment of disease-linked clones. Disease-linked clones bore a CD8+ phenotype and were relatively rare in peripheral blood.

Quantitative 5'-RACE with molecular barcodes produced the TCR beta libraries. TCRdb itself ran the 5' RACE reads through MiXCR, one entry per CDR3 protein. The table includes 200,000 or so distinct CDR3 sequences, approximately 18% detected once. This clonotype was picked up many times. No antigen is known for it. The CDR3 totals 16 residues. Germline trimming cut 5 bases from V and 6 bases from J; bases unmatched to any gene: 11. The germline V gene encodes CDR1 SSHAT and CDR2 FNYEAQ (reference sequence). This clonotype originated in a male donor aged 5-30 years with ankylosing spondylitis or in good health (not recorded which). The rearrangement joins TRBV7-7 to TRBJ2-1; 9 bases map to TRBD1. The sample comprised blood, either unsorted or a sorted T cell fraction (not recorded which). The CDR3 protein is CASSRSGTGLGNEQFF. The CDR3 nucleotides read TGTGCCAGCAGCCGATCCGGGACAGGGTTGGGCAATGAGCAGTTCTTC.